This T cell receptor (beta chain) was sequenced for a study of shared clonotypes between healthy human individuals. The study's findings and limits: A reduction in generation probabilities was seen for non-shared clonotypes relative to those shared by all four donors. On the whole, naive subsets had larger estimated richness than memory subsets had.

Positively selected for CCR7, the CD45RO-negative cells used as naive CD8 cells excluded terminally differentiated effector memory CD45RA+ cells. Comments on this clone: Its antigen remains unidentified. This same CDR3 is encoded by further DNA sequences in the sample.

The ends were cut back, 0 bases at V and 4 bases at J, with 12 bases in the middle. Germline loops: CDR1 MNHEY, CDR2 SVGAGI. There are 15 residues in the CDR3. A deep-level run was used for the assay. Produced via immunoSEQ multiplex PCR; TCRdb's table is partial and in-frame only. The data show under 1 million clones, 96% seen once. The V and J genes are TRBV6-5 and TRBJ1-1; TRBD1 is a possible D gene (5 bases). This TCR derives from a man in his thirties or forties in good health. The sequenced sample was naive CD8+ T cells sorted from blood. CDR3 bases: TGTGCCAGCAGTTACTCCTCCACGGGGGGCACTGAAGCTTTCTTT. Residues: CASSYSSTGGTEAFF.